Sequencing of this T cell receptor beta chain was carried out in a study of T-cell memory formation after mild COVID-19. Whole-study context: Largely donor-specific TCR clusters were found. Findings and limits, study-wide: Still unconfirmed is whether the second-wave clones peaking on day 37 recognized SARS-CoV-2.

The sample holds a few counts of this clonotype. The antigen is not known. 5'RACE primed at constant segments yielded TCR alpha and TCR beta cDNA libraries bearing sample barcodes and UMIs. TCRdb called the 5' RACE reads again in MiXCR, with one record for every CDR3 protein. The sample yields some 330,000 distinct CDR3 sequences, under 25% seen once. Germline V CDR1 and CDR2: SGHAT, FQNNGV. Trimming removed 7 bases from V and 0 bases from J, with 7 bases in between. The CDR3 has 13 amino acids. The J gene is TRBJ2-1, the V gene TRBV11-2, with D hard to call. What was sequenced was PBMCs or a T cell subset sorted from them (not recorded which). This receptor was taken from an adult woman who had mild COVID-19 (a few samples of this study predate the infection). Cell type and time point are not known. The CDR3 DNA sequence: TGTGCCAGCACCCGTAGCTCCTACAATGAGCAGTTCTTC. It encodes CASTRSSYNEQFF.